This TCR beta chain was found in a study of radiotherapy plus CTLA-4 blockade in lung cancer. Study-level results: Among reported predictors of response, early blood T cell clone dynamics with interferon-beta performed best. Blood-borne expansion of tumor-derived TCR clones followed radiotherapy plus ipilimumab.

Receiving focal radiation plus CTLA-4 blockade with ipilimumab were patients who had chemo-refractory metastatic non-small-cell lung cancer. Notes on this clone: The antigen remains undetermined.

V dropped 4 bases and J dropped 7 bases, with 13 bases sitting between them. Germline V gene data show CDR1 as ENHRY and CDR2 as SYGVKD. The CDR3 is made up of 14 amino acids. The table came from immunoSEQ multiplex PCR; TCRdb's copy has only in-frame clones and leaves some out. The table has some 77,000 clones, around 88% seen once. Specimen: peripheral blood, collected from a patient treated with radiotherapy plus ipilimumab. The TCR comes from a human donor with non-small cell lung cancer who had a partial response to radiotherapy plus ipilimumab. The rearrangement uses TRBV10-3 and TRBJ2-2, with a weak D call TRBD2 (6 bases). CDR3 protein: CAISVQRVNGELFF. CDR3 coding DNA: TGTGCCATCAGTGTCCAGCGGGTTAACGGGGAGCTGTTTTTT.